A single sample gave rise to the 22 T cell receptor beta chains below, sequenced in a study of T cell responses to AZD1222 COVID-19 vaccine. Profiling relied on immunoSEQ multiplex PCR, and the TCRdb table lists in-frame clones only, not all of them. Of some 120,000 clones listed, about 86% are singletons. The input for sequencing was peripheral blood, taken on day 0 of AZD1222 vaccination. The receptors here all came from an adult in good health.

The chain uses TRBV2 and TRBJ2-7, with 9 bases matching TRBD2. The germline V gene encodes CDR1 SNHLY and CDR2 FYNNEI. The CDR3 extends over 17 amino acids. J gave up 3 bases and V 2 bases, and 11 bases lay outside the gene matches. The DNA of the CDR3 is TGTGCCAGCAGTGAAAACGCGGGGGGGCCGCATAACTACGAGCAGTACTTC. Amino acids: CASSENAGGPHNYEQYF.

V and J are TRBV18 and TRBJ2-7, with 10 bases aligning to TRBD1. The CDR3 totals 15 residues. CDR1 is KGHSH, CDR2 LQKENI, per germline. Trimming at V came to 3 bases and at J to 4 bases, leaving 6 bases not matched to a gene. The CDR3: CASSPSWDRGYEQYF. The CDR3 coding sequence is TGTGCCAGCTCACCCTCCTGGGACAGGGGATACGAGCAGTACTTC.

The chain joins TRBV27 to TRBJ2-7, with 9 bases fitting TRBD2. The V segment lost 5 bases and the J segment 4 bases; nucleotides outside the gene matches: 3. From germline, CDR1 is MNHEY and CDR2 SMNVEV (reference sequence). CDR3 size: 13 residues. Here the CDR3 DNA reads TGTGCCAGCAGTCCCGCGGGGGGGTACGAGCAGTACTTC. Amino acid sequence: CASSPAGGYEQYF.

The genes are TRBV6-2 or TRBV6-3 and TRBJ2-5; a possible D gene is TRBD1 (5 bases). The CDR3 loop spans 15 amino acids. CDR1 is MNHEY, CDR2 SVGEGT, per germline. Trimming removed 0 bases from V and 0 bases from J, with 8 bases in between. This CDR3 is CASSYSSQDQETQYF. The CDR3 DNA sequence: TGTGCCAGCAGTTACTCTTCACAGGACCAAGAGACCCAGTACTTC.

V usage is TRBV6-6 and J usage is TRBJ1-3, with D perhaps TRBD1 (5 bases). Trimming took off 10 bases at V and 0 bases at J, with 10 bases between the two ends. The germline V gene encodes CDR1 MNHNY and CDR2 SVGAGI (reference sequence). This CDR3 region has 13 residues. CDR3 residues: CATGGVSGNTIYF. CDR3 bases: TGTGCCACCGGGGGAGTCTCTGGAAACACCATATATTTT.

This clone has only a few counts. This chain uses TRBV2 with TRBJ2-2, with D unresolved. Germline V lookup: CDR1 SNHLY, CDR2 FYNNEI. This CDR3 contains 16 residues. Trimming shortened V by 4 bases and J by 0 bases, and 12 bases separated the two germline ends. The CDR3 bases are TGTGCCAGCAGTGGGACCGCGTCCCCGAACACCGGGGAGCTGTTTTTT. Translation: CASSGTASPNTGELFF.

The J gene is TRBJ1-6, the V gene TRBV7-6; 10 nucleotides agree with TRBD1. This CDR3 is built from 17 residues. Germline V lookup: CDR1 SGHVS, CDR2 FNYEAQ. The ends lost 3 bases at V and 2 bases at J; junction bases unmatched: 4. CDR3 bases: TGTGCCAGCAGCTTTGGGACAGGGGAAGCCTATAATTCACCCCTCCACTTT. Amino acids: CASSFGTGEAYNSPLHF.

The chain uses TRBV28 and TRBJ1-1; D is ambiguous. CDR1 is MDHEN and CDR2 is SYDVKM in the germline V gene. Between the trimmed V and J ends, which lost 7 bases and 2 bases, there was a span of 17 bases. The CDR3 has 15 residues. The CDR3 bases are TGTGCCAGCATTAAGGAGTCTACTATAAACACTGAAGCTTTCTTT. Encoded protein: CASIKESTINTEAFF.

V usage is TRBV4-1 and J usage is TRBJ1-2; a weak D match, TRBD1 (5 bases). Germline assignment: CDR1 MGHRA and CDR2 YSYEKL. The V end lost 1 base, the J end lost 5 bases, and 8 bases lay between the germline ends. This CDR3 is built from 13 residues. The CDR3 region is CASSQGGWYGYTF. In nucleotides, the CDR3 is TGCGCCAGCAGCCAAGGGGGGTGGTATGGCTACACCTTC.

This chain links TRBV7-2 with TRBJ1-4; 9 positions match TRBD1. Looked up from germline, CDR1 is SGHTA and CDR2 is FQGNSA. V shed 1 base, J shed 8 bases, and the junction held 2 bases outside the gene matches. CDR3 length: 14 amino acids. In nucleotides, the CDR3 is TGTGCCAGCAGCTTAGGGGGACAGGGAGAAAAACTGTTTTTT. This codes for CASSLGGQGEKLFF.

V usage is TRBV5-1 and J usage is TRBJ1-2, with 8 bases fitting TRBD1. Germline CDR1 SGHRS, CDR2 YFSETQ. This CDR3 has 15 residues. Trimming took 4 bases from V and 5 from J; bases not matched to a gene: 10. CDR3 residues: CASSIDPGQGYGYTF. The CDR3 DNA reads TGCGCCAGCAGCATCGACCCCGGACAGGGATATGGCTACACCTTC.

DNA for the CDR3: TGTGCCAGCAGCCCCCCGCAAGGCCACACTAACTATGGCTACACCTTC. Translation: CASSPPQGHTNYGYTF. V usage is TRBV7-9 and J usage is TRBJ1-2; no definite D call. Germline V gene sequence: CDR1 SEHNR, CDR2 FQNEAQ (reference sequence). The CDR3 contains 16 residues. Trimming took 5 bases from V and 0 from J, leaving 16 bases between them.

The chain joins TRBV3-1 (or the pseudogene TRBV3-2) to TRBJ2-2, with 9 bases lining up with TRBD2. This CDR3 is 15 amino acids long. From germline, CDR1 is LGHDT and CDR2 YNNKEL (reference sequence). After removal of 5 bases from V and 4 bases from J, the junction contained 5 bases not matched to a gene. CDR3 amino acids: CASSTNSGGTGELFF. In nucleotides, the CDR3 is TGTGCCAGCAGCACCAATAGCGGGGGCACCGGGGAGCTGTTTTTT.

The rearrangement uses TRBV7-9 and TRBJ2-5; D is possibly TRBD1 or TRBD2 (5 bases each). Germline CDR1 SEHNR, CDR2 FQNEAQ (reference sequence). This CDR3 has 13 amino acids. V lost 5 bases, J lost 4 bases, and 11 bases lay in between. CDR3 residues: CASSHTRGETQYF. The CDR3 DNA is TGTGCCAGCAGCCATACGAGGGGAGAGACCCAGTACTTC.

This rearrangement joins TRBV12-3 or TRBV12-4 to TRBJ2-7; D remains ambiguous. V shed 3 bases and J shed 7 bases, with 13 bases lying between them. The CDR3 has 13 residues. The CDR3 protein is CASSFGSQIEQYF. CDR3 bases: TGTGCCAGCAGTTTTGGCTCGCAGATAGAGCAGTACTTC.

The genes are TRBV28 and TRBJ1-1, with 7 bases identical to TRBD1. J lost 3 bases, V lost 5 bases, and 6 bases had no gene match. CDR1 MDHEN and CDR2 SYDVKM come from the germline V gene. The CDR3 covers 14 residues. CDR3 sequence: CASSPRRGHTEAFF. CDR3 DNA: TGTGCCAGCAGTCCAAGAAGGGGGCACACTGAAGCTTTCTTT.

This clone was recorded once. This chain joins TRBV3-1 (or the pseudogene TRBV3-2) and TRBJ2-7, with 7 bases identical to TRBD2. V lost 1 base to trimming and J lost 13 bases; unmatched junction nucleotides: 7. Germline V gene sequence: CDR1 LGHDT, CDR2 YNNKEL (reference sequence). The CDR3 is made up of 12 amino acids. This chain's CDR3 is CASSQGGGGYYF. The CDR3 DNA follows: TGTGCCAGCAGCCAAGGGGGGGGTGGTTACTACTTC.

Only one count was recorded for this clone. In DNA form, the CDR3 reads TGTGCCACCCCAGGGGAAGGGCTTGGAAACACCATATATTTT. It specifies CATPGEGLGNTIYF. The chain combines TRBV7-9 with TRBJ1-3; D possibly corresponds to TRBD1 (6 bases). V was shortened by 10 bases and J by 3 bases, with 16 bases between the two germline ends. The length of the CDR3 is 14 residues. Germline V gives CDR1 SEHNR, CDR2 FQNEAQ (reference sequence). Together with reference TRBV7-9 and TRBJ1-3, the CDR3 gives the full variable domain: DTGVSQNPRHKITKRGQNVTFRCDPISEHNRLYWYRQTLGQGPEFLTYFQNEAQLEKSRLLSDRFSAERPKGSFSTLEIQRTEQGDSAMYLCATPGEGLGNTIYFGEGSWLTVV.

The chain uses TRBV6-5 and TRBJ1-4; D not certain. V shed 0 bases and J shed 4 bases, with 12 bases lying between them. CDR3 length: 16 residues. Germline loops: CDR1 MNHEY, CDR2 SVGAGI. The CDR3 is CASSYSGGQRNEKLFF. The CDR3, as DNA: TGTGCCAGCAGTTACTCTGGTGGGCAGCGTAATGAAAAACTGTTTTTT.

The V and J genes are TRBV2 and TRBJ2-1, with 11 bases fitting TRBD2. CDR3 length equals 14 residues. Germline-derived CDR1 and CDR2 are SNHLY and FYNNEI. V dropped 4 bases and J dropped 6; count of bases not matched to a gene: 2. The CDR3 region has the DNA TGTGCCAGCAGTGTAGCGGGAGGGGTCAATGAGCAGTTCTTC. This translates into CASSVAGGVNEQFF.

The V gene is TRBV6-2 or TRBV6-3, the J gene TRBJ2-3; D is unresolved. The V end was cut by 2 bases, the J end by 0 bases, with 9 bases between. Per germline, CDR1 MNHEY and CDR2 SVGEGT. The length of the CDR3 is 15 residues. CDR3 nucleotides: TGTGCCAGCAGTTACCGCCGACTGAGCACAGATACGCAGTATTTT. Its protein product is CASSYRRLSTDTQYF.

This clone was observed many times. The chain recombines TRBV5-1 with TRBJ1-6, with 10 bases identical to TRBD1. V shed 3 bases and J 10 bases; nucleotides not matched to a gene: 4. CDR1 and CDR2 from the germline V gene are SGHRS and YFSETQ. CDR3 length: 14 residues. CDR3: CASSSTGGGSPLHF. CDR3 DNA: TGCGCCAGCAGCTCGACAGGGGGCGGGTCACCCCTCCACTTT.